This TCR beta chain was sequenced for a study of shared clonotypes between healthy human individuals. Deletions cut 10 bases from V and 5 bases from J, with 14 bases between. The CDR3 sequence is 12 residues long. Germline V gene sequence: CDR1 LNHDA, CDR2 SQIVND (reference sequence). General study points: The authors sampled blood alone, and tissue repertoires likely differ. Naive CD4 clonotypes were shared across several donors at 4.5% to 6.5%.

The donors, healthy adults who were HIV-negative, had experienced no recent acute infections or vaccinations. Splitting of CD4+ cells produced CD45RA+ naive and CD45RA-negative memory subsets. On this clone itself: Its specificity is unknown.

Only in-frame clones appear in the TCRdb table, and some are missing; sequencing was by immunoSEQ multiplex PCR. The sample has over 950,000 clones, approximately 80% seen once. Sequencing used memory CD4+ T cells from PBMCs. Subset indicated: CD45RA-negative fraction. V gene TRBV19 combines with J gene TRBJ1-1; TRBD1 might be the D (6 bases). This receptor was obtained from a man between 18 and 35 years old in good health. Some clones in this sample may be carry-over from other donors' samples. This chain's CDR3 is CAITGPGTEAFF. As DNA, the CDR3 is TGTGCCATTACAGGGCCTGGGACTGAAGCTTTCTTT.